The rows below give T cell receptor beta chains drawn from one sample of a study of long-term antiretroviral therapy in people with HIV. Libraries were prepared by immunoSEQ multiplex PCR; TCRdb keeps only in-frame clonotypes and omits some of them. This sample has 20,000 or so clones, with approximately 80% found just once. The specimen was unsorted PBMCs, collected 0.1 years before starting antiretroviral therapy. These receptors were obtained from a man aged 35-49 years with HIV. The CDR3 runs from the conserved cysteine through the conserved F or W. D genes are given only for firm matches. Clone size is shown for a subset of rows, as once, few, many or a class of expanded clone.

clone size: NA
V gene: TRBV28
D gene: NA
J gene: TRBJ2-3
CDR3 DNA: TGTGCCAGCAGTTTCTCTACCGGGTCCGAAGCAGATACGCAGTATTTT
CDR3 protein: CASSFSTGSEADTQYF

clone size: NA
V gene: TRBV29-1
D gene: NA
J gene: TRBJ1-2
CDR3 DNA: TGCAGCGTTGAAGATTCCCCTGGCGGCAGAGTCTATGGCTACACCTTC
CDR3 protein: CSVEDSPGGRVYGYTF

clone size: NA
V gene: TRBV4-3
D gene: NA
J gene: TRBJ2-5
CDR3 DNA: TGCGCCAGCAGCCAAGGGGGCAGCCAAGAGACCCAGTACTTC
CDR3 protein: CASSQGGSQETQYF

clone size: NA
V gene: TRBV7-2
D gene: NA
J gene: TRBJ1-5
CDR3 DNA: TGTGCCAGCAGCTTAGGCGGCGGTAGCAATCAGCCCCAGCATTTT
CDR3 protein: CASSLGGGSNQPQHF

clone size: NA
V gene: TRBV2
D gene: NA
J gene: TRBJ2-1
CDR3 DNA: TGTGCCAGCAGTGAAGGGGCAGTCTCCTACAATGAGCAGTTCTTC
CDR3 protein: CASSEGAVSYNEQFF

clone size: NA
V gene: TRBV5-6
D gene: NA
J gene: TRBJ1-4
CDR3 DNA: TGTGCCAGCAGCTTGGGTACAGGGTACGGAGAAAAACTGTTTTTT
CDR3 protein: CASSLGTGYGEKLFF

clone size: NA
V gene: TRBV27
D gene: NA
J gene: TRBJ2-4
CDR3 DNA: TGTGCCAGCAGCAGGTTAGCCAAAAACATTCAGTACTTC
CDR3 protein: CASSRLAKNIQYF

clone size: NA
V gene: TRBV10-2
D gene: NA
J gene: TRBJ1-1
CDR3 DNA: TGCGCCAGCAGTGAACAGGGGAACACTGAAGCTTTCTTT
CDR3 protein: CASSEQGNTEAFF

clone size: NA
V gene: TRBV6-6
D gene: NA
J gene: TRBJ1-5
CDR3 DNA: TGTGCCAGCAGAGACTGGGCTCAGCCCCAGCATTTT
CDR3 protein: CASRDWAQPQHF

clone size: NA
V gene: TRBV18
D gene: NA
J gene: TRBJ2-5
CDR3 DNA: TGTGCCAGCTCAACGACGGACAGAGGGACCCAGTACTTC
CDR3 protein: CASSTTDRGTQYF

clone size: NA
V gene: TRBV28
D gene: TRBD2
J gene: TRBJ2-1
CDR3 DNA: TGTGCCAGCAGTCCCCCAGGCGGGAGCTCCTACAATGAGCAGTTCTTC
CDR3 protein: CASSPPGGSSYNEQFF

clone size: NA
V gene: TRBV7-9
D gene: NA
J gene: TRBJ1-2
CDR3 DNA: TGTGCCAGCAGCTCTCAGGGTGTCGGCCCCTATGGCTACACCTTC
CDR3 protein: CASSSQGVGPYGYTF

clone size: few
V gene: TRBV14
D gene: TRBD1
J gene: TRBJ1-2
CDR3 DNA: TGTGCCAGCAGCCCAGCAGGGGGGGACTATGGCTACACCTTC
CDR3 protein: CASSPAGGDYGYTF

clone size: NA
V gene: TRBV11-3
D gene: TRBD1
J gene: TRBJ2-1
CDR3 DNA: TGTGCCAGCAGTAAGGGGACAGGGTACAATGAGCAGTTCTTC
CDR3 protein: CASSKGTGYNEQFF

clone size: NA
V gene: TRBV7-9
D gene: TRBD2
J gene: TRBJ2-4
CDR3 DNA: TGTGCCAGCAGCTTGGGTTCCGGGAGGGGGGTAGCCAAAAACATTCAGTACTTC
CDR3 protein: CASSLGSGRGVAKNIQYF

clone size: once
V gene: TRBV6-1
D gene: NA
J gene: TRBJ2-5
CDR3 DNA: TGTGCCAGCAGGTTCGGGTCTCAAGAGACCCAGTACTTC
CDR3 protein: CASRFGSQETQYF

clone size: NA
V gene: TRBV5-4
D gene: TRBD1
J gene: TRBJ2-7
CDR3 DNA: TGTGCCAGCAGCCCGACAGGGGGACCTTACGAGCAGTACTTC
CDR3 protein: CASSPTGGPYEQYF

clone size: NA
V gene: TRBV7-2
D gene: NA
J gene: TRBJ2-7
CDR3 DNA: TGTGCCAGCAGCTTAGAACGGTCCTACGAGCAGTACTTC
CDR3 protein: CASSLERSYEQYF

clone size: few
V gene: TRBV21-1
D gene: NA
J gene: TRBJ2-7
CDR3 DNA: TGTGCCAGCAGTCTCGGAGAGGGATCCTACGAGCAGTACTTC
CDR3 protein: CASSLGEGSYEQYF

clone size: NA
V gene: TRBV14
D gene: NA
J gene: TRBJ1-2
CDR3 DNA: TGTGCCAGCAGCCAGAGCCAGAACTATGGCTACACCTTC
CDR3 protein: CASSQSQNYGYTF

clone size: NA
V gene: TRBV7-8
D gene: NA
J gene: TRBJ1-3
CDR3 DNA: TGTGCCAGCAGCCAAAGGGGGGGAAACACCATATATTTT
CDR3 protein: CASSQRGGNTIYF

clone size: NA
V gene: TRBV28
D gene: TRBD2
J gene: TRBJ2-7
CDR3 DNA: TGTGCCAGCAGCGTGGGGGGGAGACCCTACGAGCAGTACTTC
CDR3 protein: CASSVGGRPYEQYF

clone size: NA
V gene: TRBV27
D gene: TRBD1
J gene: TRBJ1-6
CDR3 DNA: TGTGCCAGCAGTCTGGGGACAGGAGATTCACCCCTCCACTTT
CDR3 protein: CASSLGTGDSPLHF

clone size: NA
V gene: TRBV11-2
D gene: TRBD1
J gene: TRBJ2-7
CDR3 DNA: TGTGCCAGCAGCTCCCAGAGCAGGGGGCTGGATTACGAGCAGTACTTC
CDR3 protein: CASSSQSRGLDYEQYF

clone size: once
V gene: TRBV29-1
D gene: NA
J gene: TRBJ2-1
CDR3 DNA: TGCAGCGTGTTTGGGGCAGGGTTATTCGATGAGCAGTTCTTC
CDR3 protein: CSVFGAGLFDEQFF

clone size: NA
V gene: TRBV18
D gene: NA
J gene: TRBJ2-6
CDR3 DNA: TGTGCCAGCTCACCGGGGGTAGTGGACGATCTCTCTGGGGCCAACGTCCTGACTTTC
CDR3 protein: CASSPGVVDDLSGANVLTF

clone size: NA
V gene: TRBV9
D gene: TRBD1
J gene: TRBJ1-5
CDR3 DNA: TGTGCCAGCAGCTCAGGACAGGGTAATCAGCCCCAGCATTTT
CDR3 protein: CASSSGQGNQPQHF

clone size: few
V gene: TRBV11-3
D gene: NA
J gene: TRBJ2-7
CDR3 DNA: TGTGCCACCCGTGGGGACGAGCAGTACTTC
CDR3 protein: CATRGDEQYF

clone size: NA
V gene: TRBV4-3
D gene: TRBD1
J gene: TRBJ1-2
CDR3 DNA: TGCGCCAGCAGCCAAACCGGACAGGGACTACCCTATGGCTACACCTTC
CDR3 protein: CASSQTGQGLPYGYTF

clone size: NA
V gene: TRBV5-1
D gene: TRBD2
J gene: TRBJ2-2
CDR3 DNA: TGCGCCAGCGGGGGACTAGCGGGAATTGCCGGGGAGCTGTTTTTT
CDR3 protein: CASGGLAGIAGELFF

clone size: NA
V gene: TRBV6-5
D gene: NA
J gene: TRBJ2-7
CDR3 DNA: TGTGCCAGCAGAGTCACAGGGTCGGCTGGAGTGGAGCAGTACTTC
CDR3 protein: CASRVTGSAGVEQYF

clone size: NA
V gene: TRBV28
D gene: NA
J gene: TRBJ1-5
CDR3 DNA: TGTGCCAGCAGTTTCAGGCGGGTTGGTCAGCCCCAGCATTTT
CDR3 protein: CASSFRRVGQPQHF